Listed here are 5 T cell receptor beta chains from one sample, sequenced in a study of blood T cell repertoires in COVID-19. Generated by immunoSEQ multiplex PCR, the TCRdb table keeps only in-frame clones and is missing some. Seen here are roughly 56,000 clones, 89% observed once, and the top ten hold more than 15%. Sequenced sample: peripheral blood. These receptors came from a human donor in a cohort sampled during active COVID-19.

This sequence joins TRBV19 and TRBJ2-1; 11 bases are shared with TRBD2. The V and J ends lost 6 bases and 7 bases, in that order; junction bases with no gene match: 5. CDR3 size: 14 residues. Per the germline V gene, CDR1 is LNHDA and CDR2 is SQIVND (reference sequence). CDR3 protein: CASSSTSGANEQFF. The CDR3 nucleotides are TGTGCCAGTAGCTCGACTAGCGGGGCGAATGAGCAGTTCTTC.

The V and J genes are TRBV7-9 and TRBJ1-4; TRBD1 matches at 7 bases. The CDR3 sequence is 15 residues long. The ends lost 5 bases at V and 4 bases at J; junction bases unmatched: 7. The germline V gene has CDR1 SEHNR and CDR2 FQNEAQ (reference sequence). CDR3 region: CASSMGQPLNEKLFF. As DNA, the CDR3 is TGTGCCAGCAGCATGGGACAGCCCCTTAATGAAAAACTGTTTTTT.

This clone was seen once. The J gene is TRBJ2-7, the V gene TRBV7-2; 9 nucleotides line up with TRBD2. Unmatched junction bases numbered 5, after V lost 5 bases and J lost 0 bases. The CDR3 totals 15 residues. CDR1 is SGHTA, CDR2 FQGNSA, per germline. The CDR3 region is CASSLLAGSSYEQYF. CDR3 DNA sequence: TGTGCCAGCAGCCTTCTAGCGGGGAGCTCCTACGAGCAGTACTTC. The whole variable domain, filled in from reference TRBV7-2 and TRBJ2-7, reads GAGVSQSPSNKVTEKGKDVELRCDPISGHTALYWYRQSLGQGLEFLIYFQGNSAPDKSGLPSDRFSAERTGGSVSTLTIQRTQQEDSAVYLCASSLLAGSSYEQYFGPGTRLTVT.

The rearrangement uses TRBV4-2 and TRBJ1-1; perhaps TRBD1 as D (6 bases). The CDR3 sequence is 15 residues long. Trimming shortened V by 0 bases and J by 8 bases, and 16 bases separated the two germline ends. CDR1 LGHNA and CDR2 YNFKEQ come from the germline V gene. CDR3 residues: CASSQEVGGGLEAFF. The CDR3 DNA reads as TGTGCCAGCAGCCAAGAAGTTGGGGGGGGGCTGGAAGCTTTCTTT.

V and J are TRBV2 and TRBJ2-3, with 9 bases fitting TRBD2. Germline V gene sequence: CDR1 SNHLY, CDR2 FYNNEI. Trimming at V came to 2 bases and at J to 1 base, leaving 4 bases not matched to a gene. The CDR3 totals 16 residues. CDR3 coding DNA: TGTGCCAGCAGTGAAAGCGGGGGGCGCCGCACAGATACGCAGTATTTT. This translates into CASSESGGRRTDTQYF.